The following is a TCR beta chain sequence with its context. This record comes from a study of blood T cell repertoires in COVID-19. As for the study in general: The cDNA or gDNA used as material had been derived from T cells, B-cell-depleted T cells, or PBMCs.

In the source study's methods: Reference gene primer amplification gave nucleated cell count estimates. This table comes from immunoSEQ multiplex PCR, and its TCRdb copy is limited to in-frame clones, with some not included. V, J and clone size reflect that table, while D and trimming were determined from the DNA. The sample consists of around 57,000 clones, 82% of them appearing once. CDR1 is MNHNY, CDR2 SVGAGI, per germline (reference sequence). This CDR3 is built from 14 residues. Trimming removed 2 bases at V and 3 bases at J, with 10 bases between. This chain connects TRBV6-6 to TRBJ1-2; D is possibly TRBD1 (5 bases). The clonotype originates from a woman in her sixties or seventies with acute or convalescent COVID-19. The sequencing sample was made of peripheral blood. The DNA of the CDR3 is TGTGCCAGCAGTTACCAGGGAAGAGACTATGGCTACACCTTC. Translating it yields CASSYQGRDYGYTF.